This section outlines one TCR beta chain sequence together with its context. The antigen is unknown. A read error may be the cause here, since a much bigger clone is one base away. Because the CDR3 is missing its conserved closing phenylalanine or tryptophan, this is likely a read error. Trimming removed 3 bases from V and 9 bases from J; junction bases left unmatched: 5. The CDR3 sequence is 13 residues long. Germline CDR1 reads DFQATT; CDR2 reads SNEGSKA (reference sequence). Among the exclusions were patients with other autoimmune diseases, uncontrolled infections, pregnancy or lactation. PBMCs came from less than 13 ml of fresh peripheral blood. This sample is part of a study of Graves' ophthalmopathy and Graves' hyperthyroidism. Study in general: Peripheral blood (taken before any treatment) was collected at initial diagnosis. Findings of the study overall: In predicting ophthalmopathy progression, the model reached 65% to 71% sensitivity and under 75% specificity.

TCR beta CDR3 amplification used RNA transcripts. The first round was an RT-PCR with HTBI primers, and the second round was a multiplex PCR. TCRdb used MiXCR to reprocess the multiplex PCR reads, holding one entry per CDR3 protein. This sample yields almost 750,000 distinct CDR3 sequences, of which 35% to 50% are seen a single time; approximately 46% belongs to the top ten. This clonotype was sampled from an adult man with Graves' ophthalmopathy. Sequencing used peripheral blood. The chain employs TRBV20-1 and TRBJ1-6; 7 nucleotides line up with TRBD1. CDR3 sequence reads: CSARGRDSSPLHL. CDR3 nucleotide sequence: TGCAGTGCTAGGGGAAGGGACAGTTCACCCCTCCACCTT.